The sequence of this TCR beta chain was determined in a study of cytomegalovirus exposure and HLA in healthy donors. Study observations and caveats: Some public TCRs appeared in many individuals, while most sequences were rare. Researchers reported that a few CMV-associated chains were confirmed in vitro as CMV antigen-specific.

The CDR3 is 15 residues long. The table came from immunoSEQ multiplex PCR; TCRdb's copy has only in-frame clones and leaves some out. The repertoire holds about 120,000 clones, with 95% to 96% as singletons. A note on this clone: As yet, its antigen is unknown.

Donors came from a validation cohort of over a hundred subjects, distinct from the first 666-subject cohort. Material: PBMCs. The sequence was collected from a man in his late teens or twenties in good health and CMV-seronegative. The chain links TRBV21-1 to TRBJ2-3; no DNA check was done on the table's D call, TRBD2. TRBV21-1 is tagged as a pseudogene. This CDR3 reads CASSKASPLADTQYF. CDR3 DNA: TGTGCCAGCAGCAAAGCGAGCCCTCTAGCAGATACGCAGTATTTT.